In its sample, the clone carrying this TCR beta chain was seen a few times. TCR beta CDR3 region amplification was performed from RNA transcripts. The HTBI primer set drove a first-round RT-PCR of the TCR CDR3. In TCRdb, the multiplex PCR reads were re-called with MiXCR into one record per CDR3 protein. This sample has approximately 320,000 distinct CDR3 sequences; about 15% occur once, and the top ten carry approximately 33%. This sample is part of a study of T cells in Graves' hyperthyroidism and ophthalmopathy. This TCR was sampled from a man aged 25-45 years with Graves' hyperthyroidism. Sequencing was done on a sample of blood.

The chain's CDR3 is CASTRQTNTEAFF. For the CDR3, the DNA is TGTGCCAGCACTCGACAGACGAACACTGAAGCTTTCTTT. The gene calls are TRBV18 and TRBJ1-1; perhaps TRBD1 as D (5 bases). V was clipped by 8 bases and J by 1 base, with 11 bases between them. The CDR3 length is 13 residues. CDR1 is KGHSH and CDR2 is LQKENI in the germline V gene.